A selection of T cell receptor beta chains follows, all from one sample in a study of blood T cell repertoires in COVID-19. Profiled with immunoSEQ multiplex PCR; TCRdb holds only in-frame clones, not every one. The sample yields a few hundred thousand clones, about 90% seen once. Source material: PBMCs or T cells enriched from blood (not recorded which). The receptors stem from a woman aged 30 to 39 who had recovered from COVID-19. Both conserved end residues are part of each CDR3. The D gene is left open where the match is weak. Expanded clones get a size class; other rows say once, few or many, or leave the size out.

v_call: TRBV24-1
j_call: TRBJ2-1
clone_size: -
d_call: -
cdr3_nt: TGTGCCACCAGTGACCACCCTGACAAACTCTCTCACAATGAGCAGTTCTTC
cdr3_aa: CATSDHPDKLSHNEQFF

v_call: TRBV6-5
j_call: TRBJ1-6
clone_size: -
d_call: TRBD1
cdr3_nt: TGTGCCAGCAGGGACAGGCTTAATAATTCACCCCTCCACTTT
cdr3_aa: CASRDRLNNSPLHF

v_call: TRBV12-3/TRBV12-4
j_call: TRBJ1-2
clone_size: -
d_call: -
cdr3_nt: TGTGCCAGCAGTTTAGTTTGGCCCTATGGCTACACCTTC
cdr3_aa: CASSLVWPYGYTF

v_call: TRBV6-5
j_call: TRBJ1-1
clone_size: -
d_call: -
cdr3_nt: TGTGCCAGCAGAGCCGATATGAACACTGAAGCTTTCTTT
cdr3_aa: CASRADMNTEAFF

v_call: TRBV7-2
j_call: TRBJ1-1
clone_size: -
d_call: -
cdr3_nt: TGTGCCAGCAGCTTGGACAGAGGGAACACTGAAGCTTTCTTT
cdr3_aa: CASSLDRGNTEAFF

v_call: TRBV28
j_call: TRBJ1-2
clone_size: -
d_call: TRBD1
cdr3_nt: TGTGCCAGCAGCTTACAGGGGCGATCTAGGGGCTACACCTTC
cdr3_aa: CASSLQGRSRGYTF

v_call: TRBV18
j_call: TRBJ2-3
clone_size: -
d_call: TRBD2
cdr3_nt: TGTGCCAGCTCAGAGCTCCCTAGCGGGGGGCCCGATACGCAGTATTTT
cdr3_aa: CASSELPSGGPDTQYF

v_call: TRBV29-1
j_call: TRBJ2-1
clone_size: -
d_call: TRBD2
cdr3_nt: TGCAGCGGGGCAAGACTAGCCGCCAATGAGCAGTTCTTC
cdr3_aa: CSGARLAANEQFF

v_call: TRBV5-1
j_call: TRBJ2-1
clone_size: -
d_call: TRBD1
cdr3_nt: TGCGCCAGCAGCTTGGTCGGGACAGCTCTGAACAATGAGCAGTTCTTC
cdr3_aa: CASSLVGTALNNEQFF

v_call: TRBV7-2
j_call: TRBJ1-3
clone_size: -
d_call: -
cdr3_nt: TGTGCCAGCTCTGGACAGCTGAGCTCTGGAAACACCATATATTTT
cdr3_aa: CASSGQLSSGNTIYF

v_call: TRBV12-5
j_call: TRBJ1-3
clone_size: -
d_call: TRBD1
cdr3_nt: TGTGCTAGTGGTTTGGCGACAGGGAGCTCTGGAAACACCATATATTTT
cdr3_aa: CASGLATGSSGNTIYF

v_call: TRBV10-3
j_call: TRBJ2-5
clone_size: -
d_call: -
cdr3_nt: TGTGCCATCAGTGCCAACAGAGAAGAGACCCAGTACTTC
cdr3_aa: CAISANREETQYF

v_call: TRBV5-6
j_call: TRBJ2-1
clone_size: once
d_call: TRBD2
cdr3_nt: TGTGCCAGCAGCTTGGGACTAGCGGGGGGGCGCGAGCAGTTCTTC
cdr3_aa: CASSLGLAGGREQFF

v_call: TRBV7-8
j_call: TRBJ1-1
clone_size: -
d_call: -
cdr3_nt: TGTGCCAGCACCCCCGGACAGACTTACACTGAAGCTTTCTTT
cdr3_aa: CASTPGQTYTEAFF

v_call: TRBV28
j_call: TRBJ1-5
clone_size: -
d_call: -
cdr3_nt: TGTGCCAGCAGTCCCCGGACACCGAGCAATCAGCCCCAGCATTTT
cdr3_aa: CASSPRTPSNQPQHF

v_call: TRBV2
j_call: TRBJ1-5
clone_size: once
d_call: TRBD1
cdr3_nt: TGTGCCAGCAGTGCCCGGGACAGCTCCAATCAGCCCCAGCATTTT
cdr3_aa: CASSARDSSNQPQHF

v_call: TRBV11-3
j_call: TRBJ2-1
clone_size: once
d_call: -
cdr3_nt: TGTGCCAGCAGCTATGGAGGCTCCTACAATGAGCAGTTCTTC
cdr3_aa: CASSYGGSYNEQFF

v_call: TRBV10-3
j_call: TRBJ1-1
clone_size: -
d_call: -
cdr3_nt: TGTGCCGTTGGAGCGGGCACTGAAGCTTTCTTT
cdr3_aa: CAVGAGTEAFF

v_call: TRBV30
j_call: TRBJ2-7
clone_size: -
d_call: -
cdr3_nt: TGTGCCTGGAGTACCGATCAGGGTACCTACGAGCAGTACTTC
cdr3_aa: CAWSTDQGTYEQYF

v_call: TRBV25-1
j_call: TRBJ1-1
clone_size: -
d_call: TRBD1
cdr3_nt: TGTGCCAGCAGTGCTAGGGGGCGCACTGAAGCTTTCTTT
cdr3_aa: CASSARGRTEAFF

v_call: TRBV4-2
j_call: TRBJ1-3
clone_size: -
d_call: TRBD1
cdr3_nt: TGTGCCAGCAGCCAGGCGGGACAGGGCGCCGGAAACACCATATATTTT
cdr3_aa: CASSQAGQGAGNTIYF

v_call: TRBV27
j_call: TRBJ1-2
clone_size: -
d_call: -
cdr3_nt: TGTGCCAGCAGGAAGATGGCGGACTATGGCTACACCTTC
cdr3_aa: CASRKMADYGYTF

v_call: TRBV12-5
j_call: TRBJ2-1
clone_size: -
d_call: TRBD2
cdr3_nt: TGTGCTAGTGGCGAATCCGGGACTAGCGGGGGGGTGAATGAGCAGTTCTTC
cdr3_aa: CASGESGTSGGVNEQFF

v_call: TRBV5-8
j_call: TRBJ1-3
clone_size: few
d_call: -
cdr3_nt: TGTGCCAGCAGCTTGGATGGGGGAGGTGGAAACACCATATATTTT
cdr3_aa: CASSLDGGGGNTIYF

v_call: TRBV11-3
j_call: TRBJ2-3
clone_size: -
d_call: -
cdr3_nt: TGTGCCAGCAGCTTCCCGGGGAGCCCAGATACGCAGTATTTT
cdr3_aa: CASSFPGSPDTQYF

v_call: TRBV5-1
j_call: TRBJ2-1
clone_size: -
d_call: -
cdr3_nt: TGCGCCAGCAGCCCAGCGGGACAGGCCAACAATGAGCAGTTCTTC
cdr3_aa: CASSPAGQANNEQFF

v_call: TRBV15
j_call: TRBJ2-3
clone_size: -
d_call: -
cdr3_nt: TGTGCCACCAGCAGAGATCCCACAGGCACAGATACGCAGTATTTT
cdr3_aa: CATSRDPTGTDTQYF

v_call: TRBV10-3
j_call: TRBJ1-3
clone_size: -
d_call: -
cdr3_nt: TGTGCCATCAGTGACACAGGGATCCACTCTGGAAACACCATATATTTT
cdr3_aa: CAISDTGIHSGNTIYF

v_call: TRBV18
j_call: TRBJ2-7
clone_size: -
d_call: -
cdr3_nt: TGTGCCAGCTCACCCTATTATAAAAGTGACGAGCAGTACTTC
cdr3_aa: CASSPYYKSDEQYF

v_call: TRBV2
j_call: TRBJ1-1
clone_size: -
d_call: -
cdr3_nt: TGTGCCAGCGGGTACAGGGCAGGGAACACTGAAGCTTTCTTT
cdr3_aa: CASGYRAGNTEAFF

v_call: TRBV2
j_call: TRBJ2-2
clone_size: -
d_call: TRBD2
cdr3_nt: TGTGCCAGCAGACTAGCGGGGGGGCCCGGGGAGCTGTTTTTT
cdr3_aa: CASRLAGGPGELFF

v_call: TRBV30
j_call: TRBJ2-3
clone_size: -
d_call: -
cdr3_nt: TGTGCCTGGAGTGTACTCTTCCCCGGGGGTTCCCTCACAGATACGCAGTATTTT
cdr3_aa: CAWSVLFPGGSLTDTQYF